This TCR beta chain was recorded in a study of control samples from healthy donors and cancer patients. The junction had 4 bases not matched to a gene; V was cut back by 4 bases and J by 1 base. The length of the CDR3 is 15 residues. Germline CDR1 and CDR2: SGHRS and YFSETQ. Some clones are missing from TCRdb's copy, which holds only in-frame ones; the method was immunoSEQ multiplex PCR. The sample lists under 200,000 clones; 96% were seen once. This TCR came from a woman in her 30s in good health. Sequenced: blood. This chain links TRBV5-1 with TRBJ1-1; the match to TRBD1 covers 10 bases. The CDR3 nucleotides read TGCGCCAGCAGCCCTGGGACAGGGGCGAACACTGAAGCTTTCTTT. This translates into CASSPGTGANTEAFF.